Listed below are T cell receptor beta chains from one sample, sequenced in a study of monozygotic twins with inflammatory bowel disease. TCRdb reprocessed the 5' RACE reads and reports one entry per CDR3 protein, with no DNA. In all, the sample yields about 160,000 distinct CDR3 sequences. Sequencing input: blood. These TCRs come from a human donor with ulcerative colitis or Crohn's disease, or a healthy co-twin of an affected twin (not recorded which). The CDR3 runs from the conserved cysteine through the conserved F or W.

len: 14; v_gene: TRBV7-6; j_gene: TRBJ2-1; CDR3aa: CASSLSLANNEQFF
len: 15; v_gene: TRBV7-6; j_gene: TRBJ2-2; CDR3aa: CASSATSGNTGELFF
len: 15; v_gene: TRBV19; j_gene: TRBJ2-1; CDR3aa: CASSTGTSGYNEQFF
len: 17; v_gene: TRBV7-9; j_gene: TRBJ2-1; CDR3aa: CASSPGTSGPNYNEQFF
len: 14; v_gene: TRBV5-1; j_gene: TRBJ2-5; CDR3aa: CASSRRLGPETQYF
len: 15; v_gene: TRBV5-1; j_gene: TRBJ2-5; CDR3aa: CASSLGTPSIETQYF
len: 15; v_gene: TRBV2; j_gene: TRBJ2-3; CDR3aa: CASRSSGVSTDTQYF
len: 15; v_gene: TRBV7-2; j_gene: TRBJ2-3; CDR3aa: CASSLDRPSTDTQYF
len: 13; v_gene: TRBV5-6; j_gene: TRBJ1-1; CDR3aa: CASSIRANTEAFF
len: 14; v_gene: TRBV12-3/TRBV12-4; j_gene: TRBJ1-4; CDR3aa: CASSLAGFNEKLFF
len: 16; v_gene: TRBV7-2; j_gene: TRBJ2-3; CDR3aa: CASSFPWGQGARTQYF
len: 15; v_gene: TRBV15; j_gene: TRBJ1-1; CDR3aa: CATSRDYGGGTEAFF
len: 15; v_gene: TRBV28; j_gene: TRBJ2-1; CDR3aa: CASSDTGQGEYEQFF
len: 14; v_gene: TRBV28; j_gene: TRBJ2-1; CDR3aa: CATNREVSYNEQFF
len: 16; v_gene: TRBV5-1; j_gene: TRBJ2-2; CDR3aa: CASTHGLAGVVGELFF
len: 15; v_gene: TRBV28; j_gene: TRBJ1-5; CDR3aa: CASVPRGGGVQPQHF
len: 13; v_gene: TRBV10-3; j_gene: TRBJ1-2; CDR3aa: CAISHEDGAGYTF
len: 14; v_gene: TRBV5-1; j_gene: TRBJ1-5; CDR3aa: CASSWGDLNQPQHF
len: 15; v_gene: TRBV14; j_gene: TRBJ1-2; CDR3aa: CASSQVQGAGDGYTF
len: 14; v_gene: TRBV5-1; j_gene: TRBJ2-7; CDR3aa: CASSLGVRSDEQYF
len: 13; v_gene: TRBV7-2; j_gene: TRBJ1-3; CDR3aa: CASSLEGQNTIYF
len: 14; v_gene: TRBV5-4; j_gene: TRBJ1-2; CDR3aa: CASSLNSGGDGYTF
len: 14; v_gene: TRBV20-1; j_gene: TRBJ1-6; CDR3aa: CSARGTVYNSPLHF
len: 13; v_gene: TRBV20-1; j_gene: TRBJ1-1; CDR3aa: CSAREGGNTEAFF
len: 11; v_gene: TRBV20-1; j_gene: TRBJ1-6; CDR3aa: CSASSDRARHF
len: 13; v_gene: TRBV11-2; j_gene: TRBJ2-3; CDR3aa: CASSFGGPDTQYF
len: 13; v_gene: TRBV20-1; j_gene: TRBJ1-6; CDR3aa: CAPGGAGNSPLHF
len: 18; v_gene: TRBV28; j_gene: TRBJ1-6; CDR3aa: CASSLVHQRGSYNSPLHF
len: 16; v_gene: TRBV6-2/TRBV6-3; j_gene: TRBJ2-3; CDR3aa: CASSYGLGPTTDTQYF
len: 15; v_gene: TRBV10-3; j_gene: TRBJ1-3; CDR3aa: CAISELSGHGNTIYF
len: 15; v_gene: TRBV12-3/TRBV12-4; j_gene: TRBJ2-7; CDR3aa: CASSPPGHASYEQYF
len: 16; v_gene: TRBV20-1; j_gene: TRBJ1-5; CDR3aa: CSARERTVYSNQPQHF
len: 15; v_gene: TRBV5-6; j_gene: TRBJ2-7; CDR3aa: CASSPHPDGAYEQYF
len: 14; v_gene: TRBV2; j_gene: TRBJ1-1; CDR3aa: CASTFERGEAEAFF
len: 14; v_gene: TRBV14; j_gene: TRBJ2-3; CDR3aa: CASSRGTSTDTQYF
len: 15; v_gene: TRBV12-3/TRBV12-4; j_gene: TRBJ2-1; CDR3aa: CASSLIESRYNEQFF
len: 14; v_gene: TRBV7-6; j_gene: TRBJ2-1; CDR3aa: CASSLVGGFNEQFF
len: 18; v_gene: TRBV27; j_gene: TRBJ2-1; CDR3aa: CASSFVTSGTISYNEQFF
len: 14; v_gene: TRBV6-6; j_gene: TRBJ2-7; CDR3aa: CASSPLTGVGEQYF
len: 14; v_gene: TRBV29-1; j_gene: TRBJ1-2; CDR3aa: CSVVEGGGNYGYTF
len: 16; v_gene: TRBV5-1; j_gene: TRBJ1-2; CDR3aa: CASSLGRTEGSNGYTF
len: 14; v_gene: TRBV20-1; j_gene: TRBJ2-1; CDR3aa: CSARAPGSNNEQFF
len: 14; v_gene: TRBV7-9; j_gene: TRBJ2-1; CDR3aa: CASSLAGVANEQFF
len: 13; v_gene: TRBV7-2; j_gene: TRBJ2-3; CDR3aa: CASSVDLRDTQYF
len: 17; v_gene: TRBV5-1; j_gene: TRBJ2-3; CDR3aa: CASSGGLAGGNTDTQYF
len: 16; v_gene: TRBV5-6; j_gene: TRBJ2-1; CDR3aa: CASTTQPGLAVNEQFF
len: 15; v_gene: TRBV7-9; j_gene: TRBJ1-3; CDR3aa: CASSQTRVAGNTIYF
len: 14; v_gene: TRBV25-1; j_gene: TRBJ2-1; CDR3aa: CASSEPGTYNEQFF
len: 14; v_gene: TRBV6-1; j_gene: TRBJ1-6; CDR3aa: CASSGDPFLSPLHF
len: 16; v_gene: TRBV18; j_gene: TRBJ1-2; CDR3aa: CASSPLKTGTNYGYTF
len: 18; v_gene: TRBV11-2; j_gene: TRBJ2-1; CDR3aa: CASSLGSGSTKQYNEQFF
len: 13; v_gene: TRBV29-1; j_gene: TRBJ1-4; CDR3aa: CSVAGDGLEKLFF
len: 18; v_gene: TRBV10-3; j_gene: TRBJ2-2; CDR3aa: CAISADYGSSRRAGELFF
len: 15; v_gene: TRBV7-9; j_gene: TRBJ1-2; CDR3aa: CASSSRLDGHYGYTF
len: 17; v_gene: TRBV5-1; j_gene: TRBJ2-7; CDR3aa: CASSPGTSGGKVYEQYF
len: 12; v_gene: TRBV20-1; j_gene: TRBJ1-1; CDR3aa: CSARRGGTEAFF